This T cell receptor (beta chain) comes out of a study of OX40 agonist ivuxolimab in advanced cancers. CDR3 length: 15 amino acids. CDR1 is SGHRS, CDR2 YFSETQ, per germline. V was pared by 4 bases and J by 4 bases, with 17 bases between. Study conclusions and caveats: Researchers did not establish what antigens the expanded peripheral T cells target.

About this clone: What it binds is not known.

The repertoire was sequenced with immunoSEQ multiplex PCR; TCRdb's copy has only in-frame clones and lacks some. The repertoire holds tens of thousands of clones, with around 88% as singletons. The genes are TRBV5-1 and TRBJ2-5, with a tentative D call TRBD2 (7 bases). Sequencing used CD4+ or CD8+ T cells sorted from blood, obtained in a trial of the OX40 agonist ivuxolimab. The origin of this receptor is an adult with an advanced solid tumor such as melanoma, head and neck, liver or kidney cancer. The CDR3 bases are TGCGCCAGCAGCCCATGGATGGGGGGGCCAGAGACCCAGTACTTC. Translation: CASSPWMGGPETQYF.